The clone carrying this T cell receptor (beta chain) occurred a few times. The table came from immunoSEQ multiplex PCR; TCRdb's copy has only in-frame clones and leaves some out. The sample includes about 54,000 clones, 65% to 90% seen only once; the top ten take 6.9%. The V and J ends lost 1 base and 6 bases respectively, with 8 bases between them. The CDR3 loop spans 12 amino acids. The germline V gene has CDR1 SGHDT and CDR2 YYEEEE. The data derive from a study of T cell responses to AZD1222 COVID-19 vaccine. The source was peripheral blood, collected 28 days after the second AZD1222 dose. The receptor's source is an adult who received the AZD1222 COVID-19 vaccine. The chain links TRBV5-6 to TRBJ2-7; D is undetermined. CDR3 sequence (DNA): TGTGCCAGCAGCTTGAAAAGGTCCGAGCAGTACTTC. As protein: CASSLKRSEQYF.